A single sample is the source of the 6 T cell receptor beta chains below, sequenced in a study of blood T cell repertoires in COVID-19. Some clones are missing from TCRdb's copy, which holds only in-frame ones; the method was immunoSEQ multiplex PCR. The table shows roughly 250,000 clones, with approximately 80% occurring only once. The sequenced sample was peripheral blood. Receptors were obtained from a woman aged 55-70 years with active or convalescent COVID-19.

The chain is built from TRBV7-6 and TRBJ2-5; maybe TRBD2 (5 bases). The germline gives CDR1 SGHVS, CDR2 FNYEAQ. There are 15 residues in the CDR3. The V end was cut by 3 bases, the J end by 5 bases, with 16 bases between. The CDR3 here is CASSFSGSGGETQYF. Here the CDR3 DNA reads TGTGCCAGCAGCTTTTCGGGGAGCGGAGGCGAGACCCAGTACTTC.

This clone showed up just a few times. The chain couples TRBV5-1 to TRBJ2-7, with a tentative D call TRBD1 (5 bases). The CDR3 loop spans 16 amino acids. V was shortened by 3 bases and J by 1 base, with 17 bases between the two germline ends. CDR1 is SGHRS, CDR2 YFSETQ, per germline. CDR3 DNA sequence: TGCGCCAGCAGCTCCTCGGACACAAGCCTTTCCTACGAGCAGTACTTC. Its protein product is CASSSSDTSLSYEQYF.

The CDR3, as DNA: TGTGCCAGCAGCTTAGGGGCTGGCGAAAAACTGTTTTTT. Encoded protein: CASSLGAGEKLFF. This chain connects TRBV7-9 to TRBJ1-4, with D unclear. CDR3 length: 13 amino acids. Trimming stripped 1 base from V and 8 bases from J, with 8 bases between. Germline V gene sequence: CDR1 SEHNR, CDR2 FQNEAQ (reference sequence).

The CDR3 region is CATSDGITGTVTGELFF. CDR3 nucleotide sequence: TGTGCCACCAGTGACGGAATTACCGGGACAGTAACCGGGGAGCTGTTTTTT. The chain is built from TRBV24-1 and TRBJ2-2; TRBD1 agrees at 7 bases. The CDR3 is 17 amino acids. V dropped 4 bases and J dropped 5; count of bases not matched to a gene: 12. CDR1 KGHDR and CDR2 SFDVKD come from the germline V gene.

The chain links TRBV7-2 to TRBJ2-2, with D possibly TRBD1 on 5 matching bases. Trimming took 6 bases from V and 0 from J, leaving 8 bases between them. Per the germline V gene, CDR1 is SGHTA and CDR2 is FQGNSA. The CDR3 covers 14 residues. The CDR3 nucleotides are TGTGCCAGCAGTCGACAGACGAACACCGGGGAGCTGTTTTTT. As protein: CASSRQTNTGELFF.

This clone was observed a handful of times. The V and J genes are TRBV19 and TRBJ1-5, with D perhaps TRBD1 (6 bases). Trimming cost V 10 bases and J 0 bases, with 16 bases left between them. This CDR3 contains 15 residues. Germline V gives CDR1 LNHDA, CDR2 SQIVND (reference sequence). The CDR3, as DNA: TGTGCCATCGGGGGGGGCAGAAATAGCAATCAGCCCCAGCATTTT. The encoded protein is CAIGGGRNSNQPQHF. The complete variable domain, with remaining parts taken from reference TRBV19 and TRBJ1-5, reads DGGITQSPKYLFRKEGQNVTLSCEQNLNHDAMYWYRQDPGQGLRLIYYSQIVNDFQKGDIAEGYSVSREKKESFPLTVTSAQKNPTAFYLCAIGGGRNSNQPQHFGDGTRLSIL.